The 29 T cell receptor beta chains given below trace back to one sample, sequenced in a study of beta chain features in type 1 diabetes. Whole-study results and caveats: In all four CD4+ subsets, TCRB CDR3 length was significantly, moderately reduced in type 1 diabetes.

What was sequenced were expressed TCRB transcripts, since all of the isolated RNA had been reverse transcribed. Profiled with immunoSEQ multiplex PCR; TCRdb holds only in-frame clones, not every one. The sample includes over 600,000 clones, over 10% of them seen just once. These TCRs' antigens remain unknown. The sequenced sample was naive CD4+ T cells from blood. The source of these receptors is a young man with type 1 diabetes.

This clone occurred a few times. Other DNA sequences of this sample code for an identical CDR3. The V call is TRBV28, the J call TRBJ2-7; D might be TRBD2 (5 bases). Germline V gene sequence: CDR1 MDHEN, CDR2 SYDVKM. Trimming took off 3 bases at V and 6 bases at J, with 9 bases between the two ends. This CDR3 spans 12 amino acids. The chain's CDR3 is CASSLEVGEQYF. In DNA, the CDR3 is TGTGCCAGCAGTTTGGAGGTGGGCGAGCAGTACTTC. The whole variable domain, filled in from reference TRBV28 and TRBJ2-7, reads DVKVTQSSRYLVKRTGEKVFLECVQDMDHENMFWYRQDPGLGLRLIYFSYDVKMKEKGDIPEGYSVSREKKERFSLILESASTNQTSMYLCASSLEVGEQYFGPGTRLTVT.

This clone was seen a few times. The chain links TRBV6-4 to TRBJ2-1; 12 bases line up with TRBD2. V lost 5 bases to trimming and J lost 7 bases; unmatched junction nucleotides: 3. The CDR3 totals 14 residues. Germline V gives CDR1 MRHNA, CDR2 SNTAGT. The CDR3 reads CASSRLAGVNEQFF. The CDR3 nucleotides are TGTGCCAGCAGTCGACTAGCGGGGGTGAATGAGCAGTTCTTC.

CDR3 in amino acids: CASERGEGTDTQYF. The CDR3 nucleotides read TGTGCCAGCGAACGGGGGGAGGGCACAGATACGCAGTATTTT. The V call is TRBV11-2, the J call TRBJ2-3, with TRBD2 matching 7 bases. The V gene end was trimmed by 8 bases and the J gene end by 1 base; junction bases not matched to a gene: 6. CDR1 is SGHAT, CDR2 FQNNGV, per germline. CDR3 size: 14 residues.

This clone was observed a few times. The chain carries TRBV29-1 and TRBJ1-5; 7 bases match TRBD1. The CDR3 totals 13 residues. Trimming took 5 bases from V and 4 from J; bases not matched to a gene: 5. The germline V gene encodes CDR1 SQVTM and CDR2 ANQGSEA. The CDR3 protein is CSVKQGWNQPQHF. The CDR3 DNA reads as TGCAGCGTTAAACAGGGGTGGAATCAGCCCCAGCATTTT.

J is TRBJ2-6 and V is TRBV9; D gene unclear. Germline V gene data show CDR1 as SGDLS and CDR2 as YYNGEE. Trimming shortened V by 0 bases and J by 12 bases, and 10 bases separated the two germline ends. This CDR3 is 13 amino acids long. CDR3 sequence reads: CASSVGPPSVLTF. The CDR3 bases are TGTGCCAGCAGCGTAGGACCTCCGTCCGTCCTGACTTTC.

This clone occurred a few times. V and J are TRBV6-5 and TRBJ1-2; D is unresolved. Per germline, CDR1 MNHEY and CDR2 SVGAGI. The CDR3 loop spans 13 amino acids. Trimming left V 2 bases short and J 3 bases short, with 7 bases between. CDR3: CASSYNGDYGYTF. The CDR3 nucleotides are TGTGCCAGCAGTTACAACGGGGACTATGGCTACACCTTC.

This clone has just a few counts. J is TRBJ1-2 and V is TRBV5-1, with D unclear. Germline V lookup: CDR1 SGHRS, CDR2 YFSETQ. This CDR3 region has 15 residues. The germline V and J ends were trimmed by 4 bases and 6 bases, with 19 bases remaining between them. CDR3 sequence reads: CASSQTSPPEDGYTF. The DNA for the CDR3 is TGCGCCAGCAGCCAAACATCCCCCCCGGAGGATGGCTACACCTTC.

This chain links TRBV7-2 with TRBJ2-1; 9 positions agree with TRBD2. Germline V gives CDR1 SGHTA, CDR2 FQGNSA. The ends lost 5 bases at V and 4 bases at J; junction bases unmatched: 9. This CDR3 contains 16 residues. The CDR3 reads CASSAGGHPRYNEQFF. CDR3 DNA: TGTGCCAGCAGCGCGGGGGGGCACCCCCGATACAATGAGCAGTTCTTC.

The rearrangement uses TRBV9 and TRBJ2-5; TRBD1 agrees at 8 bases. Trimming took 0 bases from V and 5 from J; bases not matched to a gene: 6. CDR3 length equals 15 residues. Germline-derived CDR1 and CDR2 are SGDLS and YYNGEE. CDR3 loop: CASSVVPGGDETQYF. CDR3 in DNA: TGTGCCAGCAGCGTAGTACCAGGGGGCGATGAGACCCAGTACTTC.

The chain's CDR3 is CASSIVWGPAETQYF. CDR3 nucleotides: TGTGCCAGTAGTATAGTATGGGGCCCGGCGGAGACCCAGTACTTC. The chain links TRBV19 to TRBJ2-5; maybe TRBD1 (5 bases). Trimming removed 1 base from V and 5 bases from J, with 14 bases in between. Germline CDR1 and CDR2: LNHDA and SQIVND (reference sequence). This CDR3 comprises 15 residues.

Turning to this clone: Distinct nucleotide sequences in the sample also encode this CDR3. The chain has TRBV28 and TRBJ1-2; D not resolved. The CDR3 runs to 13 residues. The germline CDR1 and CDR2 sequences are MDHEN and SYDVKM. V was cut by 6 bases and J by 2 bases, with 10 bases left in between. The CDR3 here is CASSRGQNYGYTF. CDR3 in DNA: TGTGCCAGCAGCCGCGGCCAGAACTATGGCTACACCTTC.

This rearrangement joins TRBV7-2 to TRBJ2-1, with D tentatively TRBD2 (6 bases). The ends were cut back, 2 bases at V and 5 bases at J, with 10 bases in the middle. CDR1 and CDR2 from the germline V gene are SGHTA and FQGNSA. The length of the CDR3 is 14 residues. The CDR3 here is CASSLMRGNNEQFF. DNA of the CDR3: TGTGCCAGCAGCTTAATGCGCGGGAACAATGAGCAGTTCTTC.

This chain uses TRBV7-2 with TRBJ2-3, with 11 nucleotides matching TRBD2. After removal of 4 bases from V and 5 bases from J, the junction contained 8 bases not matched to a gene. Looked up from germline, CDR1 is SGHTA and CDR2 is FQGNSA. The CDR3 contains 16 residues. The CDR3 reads CASSSLAGGPGDTQYF. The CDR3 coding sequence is TGTGCCAGCAGCTCGTTAGCGGGGGGGCCTGGAGATACGCAGTATTTT.

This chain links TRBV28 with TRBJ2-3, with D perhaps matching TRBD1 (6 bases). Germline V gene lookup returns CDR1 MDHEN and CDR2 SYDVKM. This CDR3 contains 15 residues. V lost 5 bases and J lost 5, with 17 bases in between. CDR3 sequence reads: CASSLPGPRGDTQYF. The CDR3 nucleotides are TGTGCCAGCAGTCTCCCGGGCCCCAGGGGAGATACGCAGTATTTT.

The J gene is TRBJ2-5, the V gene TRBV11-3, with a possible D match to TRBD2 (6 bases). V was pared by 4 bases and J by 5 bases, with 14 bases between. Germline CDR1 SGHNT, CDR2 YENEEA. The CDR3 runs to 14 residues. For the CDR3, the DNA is TGTGCCAGCAGCTCCGTAGCGGCCGGGGAGACCCAGTACTTC. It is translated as CASSSVAAGETQYF.

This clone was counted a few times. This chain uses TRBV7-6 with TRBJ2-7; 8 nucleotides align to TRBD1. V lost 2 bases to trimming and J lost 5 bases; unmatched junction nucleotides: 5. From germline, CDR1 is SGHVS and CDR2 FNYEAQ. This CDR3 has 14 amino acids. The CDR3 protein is CASSLQQGVHEQYF. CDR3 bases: TGTGCCAGCAGCTTACAACAGGGGGTCCACGAGCAGTACTTC.

The CDR3 is CASTPIVRQETQYF. The CDR3 nucleotides read TGTGCCAGCACCCCTATTGTAAGGCAAGAGACCCAGTACTTC. The chain employs TRBV28 and TRBJ2-5, with no clear D. V was pared by 7 bases and J by 2 bases, with 14 bases between. Germline loops: CDR1 MDHEN, CDR2 SYDVKM. The CDR3 has 14 amino acids.

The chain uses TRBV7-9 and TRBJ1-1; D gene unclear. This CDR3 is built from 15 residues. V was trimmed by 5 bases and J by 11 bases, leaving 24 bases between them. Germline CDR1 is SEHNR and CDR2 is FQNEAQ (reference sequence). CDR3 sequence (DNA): TGTGCCAGCAGCCCAATCTTAGGGTGGGTCACGGGGGCTTTCTTT. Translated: CASSPILGWVTGAFF.

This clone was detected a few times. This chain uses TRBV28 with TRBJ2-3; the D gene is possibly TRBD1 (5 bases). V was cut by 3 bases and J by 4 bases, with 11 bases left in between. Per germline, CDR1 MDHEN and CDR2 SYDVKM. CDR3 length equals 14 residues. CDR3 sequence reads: CASSFGRAADTQYF. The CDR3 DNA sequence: TGTGCCAGCAGTTTCGGCAGGGCGGCAGATACGCAGTATTTT.

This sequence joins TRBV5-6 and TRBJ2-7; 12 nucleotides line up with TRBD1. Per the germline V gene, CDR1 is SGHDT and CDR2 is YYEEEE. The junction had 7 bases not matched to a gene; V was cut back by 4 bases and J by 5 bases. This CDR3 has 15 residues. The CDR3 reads CASSVTGTGGNEQYF. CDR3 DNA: TGTGCCAGCAGCGTTACCGGGACAGGGGGCAACGAGCAGTACTTC.

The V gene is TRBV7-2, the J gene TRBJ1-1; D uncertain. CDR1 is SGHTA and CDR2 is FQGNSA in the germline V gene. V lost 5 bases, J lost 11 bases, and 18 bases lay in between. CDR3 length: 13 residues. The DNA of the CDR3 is TGTGCCAGCAGCCATCCCCGTCGCGAGTCGGCTTTCTTT. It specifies CASSHPRRESAFF. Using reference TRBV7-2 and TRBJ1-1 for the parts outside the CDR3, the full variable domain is GAGVSQSPSNKVTEKGKDVELRCDPISGHTALYWYRQSLGQGLEFLIYFQGNSAPDKSGLPSDRFSAERTGGSVSTLTIQRTQQEDSAVYLCASSHPRRESAFFGQGTRLTVV.

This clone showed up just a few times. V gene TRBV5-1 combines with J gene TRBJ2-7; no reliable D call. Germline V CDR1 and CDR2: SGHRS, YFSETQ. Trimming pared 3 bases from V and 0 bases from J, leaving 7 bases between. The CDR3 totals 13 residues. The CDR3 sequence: CASSSQSSYEQYF. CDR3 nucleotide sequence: TGCGCCAGCAGCTCTCAGAGCTCCTACGAGCAGTACTTC.

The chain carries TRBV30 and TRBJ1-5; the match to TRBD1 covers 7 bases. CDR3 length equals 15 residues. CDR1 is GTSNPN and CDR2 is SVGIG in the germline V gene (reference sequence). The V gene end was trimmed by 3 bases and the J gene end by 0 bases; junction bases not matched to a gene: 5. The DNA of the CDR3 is TGTGCCTGGAGCATGGGGACAGTTAGCAATCAGCCCCAGCATTTT. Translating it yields CAWSMGTVSNQPQHF.

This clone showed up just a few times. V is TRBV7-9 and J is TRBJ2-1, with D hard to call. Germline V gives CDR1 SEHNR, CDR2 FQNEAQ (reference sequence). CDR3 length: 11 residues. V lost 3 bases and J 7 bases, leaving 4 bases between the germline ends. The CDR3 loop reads CASSFVNEQFF. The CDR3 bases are TGTGCCAGCAGCTTCGTAAATGAGCAGTTCTTC.

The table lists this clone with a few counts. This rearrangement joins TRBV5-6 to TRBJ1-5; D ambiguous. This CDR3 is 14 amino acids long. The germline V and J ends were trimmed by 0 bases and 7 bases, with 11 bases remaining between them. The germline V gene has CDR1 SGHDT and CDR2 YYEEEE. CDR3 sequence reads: CASSLGMHGQPQHF. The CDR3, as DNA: TGTGCCAGCAGCTTGGGGATGCACGGCCAGCCCCAGCATTTT. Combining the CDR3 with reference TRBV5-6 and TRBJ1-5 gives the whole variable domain DAGVTQSPTHLIKTRGQQVTLRCSPKSGHDTVSWYQQALGQGPQFIFQYYEEEERQRGNFPDRFSGHQFPNYSSELNVNALLLGDSALYLCASSLGMHGQPQHFGDGTRLSIL.

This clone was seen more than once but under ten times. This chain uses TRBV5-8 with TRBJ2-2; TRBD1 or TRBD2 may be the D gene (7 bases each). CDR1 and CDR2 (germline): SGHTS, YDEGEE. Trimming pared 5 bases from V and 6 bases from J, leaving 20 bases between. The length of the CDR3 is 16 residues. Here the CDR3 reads CASSTGQSGGAGELFF. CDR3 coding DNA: TGTGCCAGCAGTACGGGACAGTCGGGGGGAGCCGGGGAGCTGTTTTTT.

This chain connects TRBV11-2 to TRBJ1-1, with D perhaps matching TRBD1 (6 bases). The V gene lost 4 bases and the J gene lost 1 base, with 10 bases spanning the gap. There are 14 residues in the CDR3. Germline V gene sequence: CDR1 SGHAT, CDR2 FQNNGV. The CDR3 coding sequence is TGTGCCAGCAGCTCCAACAGGGCGAACACTGAAGCTTTCTTT. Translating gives CASSSNRANTEAFF. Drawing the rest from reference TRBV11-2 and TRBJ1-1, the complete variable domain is EAGVAQSPRYKIIEKRQSVAFWCNPISGHATLYWYQQILGQGPKLLIQFQNNGVVDDSQLPKDRFSAERLKGVDSTLKIQPAKLEDSAVYLCASSSNRANTEAFFGQGTRLTVV.

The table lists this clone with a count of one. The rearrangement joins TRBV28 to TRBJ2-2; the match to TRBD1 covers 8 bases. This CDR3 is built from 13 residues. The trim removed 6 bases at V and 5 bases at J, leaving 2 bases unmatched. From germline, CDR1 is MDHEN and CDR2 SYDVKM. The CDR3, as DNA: TGTGCCAGCAGCCAGGGGGCAACCGGGGAGCTGTTTTTT. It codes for CASSQGATGELFF.

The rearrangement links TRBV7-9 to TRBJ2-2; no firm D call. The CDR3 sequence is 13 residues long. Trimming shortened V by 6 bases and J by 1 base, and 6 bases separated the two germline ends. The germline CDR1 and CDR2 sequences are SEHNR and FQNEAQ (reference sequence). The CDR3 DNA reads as TGTGCCAGCAGTTACAAGAACACCGGGGAGCTGTTTTTT. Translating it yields CASSYKNTGELFF.